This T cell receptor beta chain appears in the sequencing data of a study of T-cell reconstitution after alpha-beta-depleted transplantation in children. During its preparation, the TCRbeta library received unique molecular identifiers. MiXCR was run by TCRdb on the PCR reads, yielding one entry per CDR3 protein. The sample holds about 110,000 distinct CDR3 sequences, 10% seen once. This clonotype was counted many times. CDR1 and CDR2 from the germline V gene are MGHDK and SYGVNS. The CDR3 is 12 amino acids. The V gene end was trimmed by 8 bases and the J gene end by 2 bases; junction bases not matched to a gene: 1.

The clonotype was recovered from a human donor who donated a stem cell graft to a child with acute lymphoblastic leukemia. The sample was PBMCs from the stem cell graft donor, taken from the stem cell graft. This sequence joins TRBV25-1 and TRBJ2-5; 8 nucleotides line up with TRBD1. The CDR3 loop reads CASHRGQETQYF. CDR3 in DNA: TGTGCCAGCCACAGGGGGCAAGAGACCCAGTACTTC.